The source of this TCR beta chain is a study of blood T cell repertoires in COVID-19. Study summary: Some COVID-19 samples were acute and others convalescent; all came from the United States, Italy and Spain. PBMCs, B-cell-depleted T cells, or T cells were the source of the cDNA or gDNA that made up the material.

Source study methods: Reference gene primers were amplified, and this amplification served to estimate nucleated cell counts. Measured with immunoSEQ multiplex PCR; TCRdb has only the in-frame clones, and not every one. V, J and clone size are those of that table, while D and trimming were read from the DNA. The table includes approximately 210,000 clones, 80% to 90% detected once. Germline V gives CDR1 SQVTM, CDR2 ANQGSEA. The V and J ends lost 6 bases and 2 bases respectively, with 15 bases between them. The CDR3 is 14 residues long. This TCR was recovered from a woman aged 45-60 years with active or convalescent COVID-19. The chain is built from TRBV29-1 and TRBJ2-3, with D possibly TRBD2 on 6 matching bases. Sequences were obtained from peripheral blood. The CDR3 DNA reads TGCAGCGTCGGCCGGGACTTCGCCACAGATACGCAGTATTTT. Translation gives CSVGRDFATDTQYF.